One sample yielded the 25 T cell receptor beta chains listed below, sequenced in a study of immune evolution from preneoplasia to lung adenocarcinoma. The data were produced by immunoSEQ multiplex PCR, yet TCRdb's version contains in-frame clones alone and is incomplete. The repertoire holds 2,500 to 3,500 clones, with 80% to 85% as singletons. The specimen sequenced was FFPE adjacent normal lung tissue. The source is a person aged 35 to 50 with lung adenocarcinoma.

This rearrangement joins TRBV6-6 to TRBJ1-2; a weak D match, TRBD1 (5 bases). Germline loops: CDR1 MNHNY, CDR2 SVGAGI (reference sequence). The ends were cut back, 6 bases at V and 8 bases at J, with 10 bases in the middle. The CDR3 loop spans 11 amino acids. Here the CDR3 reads CASSLQEGYTF. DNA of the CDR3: TGTGCCAGCAGCTTACAGGAAGGCTACACCTTC.

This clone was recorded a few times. The CDR3 sequence is CAIKDPNTEAFF. The CDR3, as DNA: TGTGCCATCAAAGATCCCAACACTGAAGCTTTCTTT. The genes are TRBV10-3 and TRBJ1-1; D is ambiguous. The germline CDR1 and CDR2 sequences are ENHRY and SYGVKD. CDR3 size: 12 residues. V lost 7 bases to trimming and J lost 2 bases, with 8 bases between them.

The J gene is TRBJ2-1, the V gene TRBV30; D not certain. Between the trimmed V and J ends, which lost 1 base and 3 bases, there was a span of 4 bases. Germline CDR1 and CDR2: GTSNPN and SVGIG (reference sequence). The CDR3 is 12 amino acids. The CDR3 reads CAWSDSYNEQFF. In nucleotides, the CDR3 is TGTGCCTGGAGTGACAGCTACAATGAGCAGTTCTTC.

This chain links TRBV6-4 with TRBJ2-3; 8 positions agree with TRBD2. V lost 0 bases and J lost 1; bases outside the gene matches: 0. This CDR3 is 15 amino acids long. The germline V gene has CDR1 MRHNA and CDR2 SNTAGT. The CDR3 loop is CASSDSRGGTDTQYF. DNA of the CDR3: TGTGCCAGCAGTGACTCGCGGGGGGGCACAGATACGCAGTATTTT.

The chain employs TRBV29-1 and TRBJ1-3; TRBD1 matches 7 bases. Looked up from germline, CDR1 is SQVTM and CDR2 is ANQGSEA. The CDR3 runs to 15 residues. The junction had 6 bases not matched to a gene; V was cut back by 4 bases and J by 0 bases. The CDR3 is CSVGAGGASGNTIYF. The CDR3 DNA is TGCAGCGTTGGGGCAGGGGGTGCCTCTGGAAACACCATATATTTT.

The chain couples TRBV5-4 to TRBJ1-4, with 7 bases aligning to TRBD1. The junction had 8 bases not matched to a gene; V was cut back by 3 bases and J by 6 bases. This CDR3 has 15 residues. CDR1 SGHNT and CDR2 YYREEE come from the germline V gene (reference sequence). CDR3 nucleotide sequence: TGTGCCAGCAGCTCAAACAGGGGCATCGATGAAAAACTGTTTTTT. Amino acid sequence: CASSSNRGIDEKLFF.

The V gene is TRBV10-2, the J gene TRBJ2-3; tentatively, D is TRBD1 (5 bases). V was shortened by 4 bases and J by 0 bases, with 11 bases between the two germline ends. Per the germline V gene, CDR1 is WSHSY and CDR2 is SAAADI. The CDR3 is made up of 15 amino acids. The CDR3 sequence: CASSGSTVSTDTQYF. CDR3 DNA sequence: TGCGCCAGCAGTGGTTCGACAGTTAGCACAGATACGCAGTATTTT.

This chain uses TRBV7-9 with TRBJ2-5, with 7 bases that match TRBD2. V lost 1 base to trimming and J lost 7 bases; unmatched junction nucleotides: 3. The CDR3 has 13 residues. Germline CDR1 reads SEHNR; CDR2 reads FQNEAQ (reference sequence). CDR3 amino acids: CASSLEGRGTQYF. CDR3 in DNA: TGTGCCAGCAGCTTAGAAGGGAGGGGGACCCAGTACTTC.

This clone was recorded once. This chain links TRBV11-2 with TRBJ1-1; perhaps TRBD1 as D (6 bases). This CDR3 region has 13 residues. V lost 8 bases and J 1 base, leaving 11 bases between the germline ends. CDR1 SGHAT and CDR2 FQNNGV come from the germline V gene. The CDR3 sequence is CASFRTENTEAFF. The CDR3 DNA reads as TGTGCCAGCTTCCGGACAGAGAACACTGAAGCTTTCTTT.

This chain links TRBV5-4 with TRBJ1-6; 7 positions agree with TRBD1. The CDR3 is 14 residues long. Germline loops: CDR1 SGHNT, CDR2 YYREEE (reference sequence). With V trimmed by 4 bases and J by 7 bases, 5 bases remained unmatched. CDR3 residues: CASSEQGRNSPLHF. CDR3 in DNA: TGTGCCAGCAGCGAACAGGGGCGGAATTCACCCCTCCACTTT.

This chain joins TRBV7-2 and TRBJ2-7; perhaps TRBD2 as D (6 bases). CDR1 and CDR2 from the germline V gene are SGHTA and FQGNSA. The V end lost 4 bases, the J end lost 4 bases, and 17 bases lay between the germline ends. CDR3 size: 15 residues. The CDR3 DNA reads TGTGCCAGCAGCTCGCGGGGCAGCTTTTCTTACGAGCAGTACTTC. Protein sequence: CASSSRGSFSYEQYF.

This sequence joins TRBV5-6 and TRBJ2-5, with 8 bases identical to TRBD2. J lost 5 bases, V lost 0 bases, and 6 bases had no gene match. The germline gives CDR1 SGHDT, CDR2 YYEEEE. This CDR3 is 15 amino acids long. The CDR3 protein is CASSLEGLAGETQYF. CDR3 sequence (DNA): TGTGCCAGCAGCTTGGAGGGGCTAGCGGGTGAGACCCAGTACTTC.

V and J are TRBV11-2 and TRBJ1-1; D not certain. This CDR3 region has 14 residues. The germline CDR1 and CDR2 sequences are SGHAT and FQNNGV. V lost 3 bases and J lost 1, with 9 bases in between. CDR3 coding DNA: TGTGCCAGCAGCTTTCGGGTGGGGAACACTGAAGCTTTCTTT. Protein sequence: CASSFRVGNTEAFF.

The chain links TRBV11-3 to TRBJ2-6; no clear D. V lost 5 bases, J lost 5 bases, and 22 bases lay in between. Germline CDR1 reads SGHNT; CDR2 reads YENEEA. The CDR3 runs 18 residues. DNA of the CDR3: TGTGCCAGCAGCCCAGCTTTATCTCGACAAAGTCGGGCCAACGTCCTGACTTTC. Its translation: CASSPALSRQSRANVLTF.

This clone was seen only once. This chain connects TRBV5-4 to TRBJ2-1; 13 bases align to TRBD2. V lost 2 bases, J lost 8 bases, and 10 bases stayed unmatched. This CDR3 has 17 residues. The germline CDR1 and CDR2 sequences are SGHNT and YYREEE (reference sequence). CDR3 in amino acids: CASSLHLGTSGVDEQFF. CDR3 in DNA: TGTGCCAGCAGCTTACACCTCGGGACTAGCGGGGTCGATGAGCAGTTCTTC.

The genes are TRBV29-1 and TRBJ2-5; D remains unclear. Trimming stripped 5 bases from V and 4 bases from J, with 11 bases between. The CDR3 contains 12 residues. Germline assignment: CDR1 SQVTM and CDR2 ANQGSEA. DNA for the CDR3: TGCAGCGTTTGGTGGTTCTCAGAGACCCAGTACTTC. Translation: CSVWWFSETQYF.

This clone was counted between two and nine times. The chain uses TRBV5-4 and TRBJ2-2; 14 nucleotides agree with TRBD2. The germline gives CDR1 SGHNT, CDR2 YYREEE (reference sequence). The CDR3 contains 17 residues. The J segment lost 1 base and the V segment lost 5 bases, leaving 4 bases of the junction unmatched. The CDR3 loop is CASRNGLAGGNTGELFF. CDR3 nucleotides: TGTGCCAGCAGGAACGGACTAGCGGGAGGGAACACCGGGGAGCTGTTTTTT.

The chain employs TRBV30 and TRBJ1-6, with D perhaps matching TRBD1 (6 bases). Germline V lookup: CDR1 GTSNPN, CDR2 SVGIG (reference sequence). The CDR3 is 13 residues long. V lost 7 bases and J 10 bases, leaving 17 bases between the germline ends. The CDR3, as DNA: TGTGCCTCAACCAGGGGCCTTGGATCACCCCTCCACTTT. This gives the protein CASTRGLGSPLHF.

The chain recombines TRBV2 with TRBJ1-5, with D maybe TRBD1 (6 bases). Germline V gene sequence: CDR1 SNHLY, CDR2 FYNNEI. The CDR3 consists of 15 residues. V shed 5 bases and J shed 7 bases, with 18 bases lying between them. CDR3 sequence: CASSFERSGGQPQHF. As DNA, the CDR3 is TGTGCCAGCAGTTTCGAGAGGTCCGGGGGCCAGCCCCAGCATTTT.

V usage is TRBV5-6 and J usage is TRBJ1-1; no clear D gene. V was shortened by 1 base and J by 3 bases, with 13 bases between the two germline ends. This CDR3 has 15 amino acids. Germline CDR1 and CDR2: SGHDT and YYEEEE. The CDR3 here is CASSLFSWEHTEAFF. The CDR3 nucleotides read TGTGCCAGCAGCTTGTTCTCTTGGGAACACACTGAAGCTTTCTTT.

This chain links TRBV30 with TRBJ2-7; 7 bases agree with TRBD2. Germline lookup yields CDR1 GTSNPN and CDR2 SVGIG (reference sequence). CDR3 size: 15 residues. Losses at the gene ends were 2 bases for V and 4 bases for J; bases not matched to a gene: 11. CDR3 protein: CAWSILGLGGYEQYF. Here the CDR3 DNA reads TGTGCCTGGAGTATTTTAGGACTAGGAGGATACGAGCAGTACTTC.

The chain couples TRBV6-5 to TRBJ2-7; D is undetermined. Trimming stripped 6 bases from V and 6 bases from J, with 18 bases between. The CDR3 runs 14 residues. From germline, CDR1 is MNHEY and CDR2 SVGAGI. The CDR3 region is CASRPVTGLGEQYF. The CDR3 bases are TGTGCCAGCAGACCAGTCACGGGTCTGGGCGAGCAGTACTTC.

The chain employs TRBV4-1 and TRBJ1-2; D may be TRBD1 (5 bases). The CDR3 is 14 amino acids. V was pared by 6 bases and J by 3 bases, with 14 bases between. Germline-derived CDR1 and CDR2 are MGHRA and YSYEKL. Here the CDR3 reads CASRPTASDYGYTF. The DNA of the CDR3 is TGCGCCAGCAGACCGACAGCCAGCGACTATGGCTACACCTTC.

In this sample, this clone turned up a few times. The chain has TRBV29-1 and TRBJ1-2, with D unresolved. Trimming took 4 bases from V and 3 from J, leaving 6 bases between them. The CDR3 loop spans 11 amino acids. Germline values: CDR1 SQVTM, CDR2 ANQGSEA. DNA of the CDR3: TGCAGCGTTGGGACCTACTATGGCTACACCTTC. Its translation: CSVGTYYGYTF.

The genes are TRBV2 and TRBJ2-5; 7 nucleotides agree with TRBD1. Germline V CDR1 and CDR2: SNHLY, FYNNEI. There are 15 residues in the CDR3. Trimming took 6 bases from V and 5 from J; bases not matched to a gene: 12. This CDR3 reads CASSNPGGGDETQYF. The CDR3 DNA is TGTGCCAGCAGCAACCCAGGGGGTGGGGATGAGACCCAGTACTTC.